These T cell receptor beta chains were read from a single sample in a study of cytomegalovirus exposure and HLA in healthy donors. TCRdb keeps only in-frame clones here, not all; method: immunoSEQ multiplex PCR. The sample records around 120,000 clones, around 77% being singletons. What was sequenced was PBMCs. Receptors were obtained from a woman aged 50 to 60 in good health and CMV-seronegative. Each CDR3 is given with its conserved first and last residue. A D gene is named only where the DNA matches it firmly. Clone size, where shown, is once, few, many, or a class for clones that have expanded.

CDR3nt | CDR3aa | v_gene | abundance | j_gene | d_gene
TGTGCCAGCAGCTTGCGGGACAGGGGCACAGATACGCAGTATTTT | CASSLRDRGTDTQYF | TRBV5-6 | - | TRBJ2-3 | TRBD1
TGTGCCAGTAGTATAGACCCATCGGAGGGCGGGAGCCACGAGCAGTACTTC | CASSIDPSEGGSHEQYF | TRBV19 | - | TRBJ2-7 | TRBD2
TGCGCCAGCAGCCAACCCCGTTGGGCAGGGTGGCGGGAATCAAATAGGAATGAGCAGTTCTTC | CASSQPRWAGWRESNRNEQFF | TRBV4-3 | - | TRBJ2-1 | -
TGTGCCAGCAGTTTATCCTTGGGGGAGCTGTTTTTT | CASSLSLGELFF | TRBV27 | - | TRBJ2-2 | -
TGTGCCAGCAGGGCCGGGACAGGGCTCGGTGAAAAACTGTTTTTT | CASRAGTGLGEKLFF | TRBV28 | - | TRBJ1-4 | TRBD1
TGTGCCAGCAGCTTATTCCCGAAAACTGGTAGCTCCTACAATGAGCAGTTCTTC | CASSLFPKTGSSYNEQFF | TRBV7-2 | - | TRBJ2-1 | -
TGTGCCAGCAGCAAAGATCGGGACAGGGGGCGGTATAAGGAAAAACTGTTTTTT | CASSKDRDRGRYKEKLFF | TRBV21-1 | - | TRBJ1-4 | -
TGTGCCAGCAGTAGACTAGCGGGACGCGAGCAGTACTTC | CASSRLAGREQYF | TRBV6-4 | once | TRBJ2-7 | TRBD2
TGTGCCAGCAGTTTATCAGGGGGACTAGCGGGACTAAGCACAGATACGCAGTATTTT | CASSLSGGLAGLSTDTQYF | TRBV27 | - | TRBJ2-3 | TRBD2
TGTGCCAGCCGCGCACAGGGGCCCACTGAAGCTTTCTTT | CASRAQGPTEAFF | TRBV27 | - | TRBJ1-1 | TRBD1
TGTGCCAGCAGCACCCAGGGACAGTTTAACTATGGCTACACCTTC | CASSTQGQFNYGYTF | TRBV7-2 | - | TRBJ1-2 | TRBD1
TGTGCCAGCAGCGCACGAGGACAGTTTGGGGGGGCTATGAACACTGAAGCTTTCTTT | CASSARGQFGGAMNTEAFF | TRBV9 | - | TRBJ1-1 | -
TGTGCCAGCAGCTTAAGGCGGGAGGTCACCGGGGAGCTGTTTTTT | CASSLRREVTGELFF | TRBV7-9 | - | TRBJ2-2 | TRBD2
TGTGCCAGCAGCTTGGAGGGGGTGGCTAATGAAAAACTGTTTTTT | CASSLEGVANEKLFF | TRBV5-6 | - | TRBJ1-4 | -
TGCAGCGTTCAAGAGGGCGCCTACGAGCAGTACTTC | CSVQEGAYEQYF | TRBV29-1 | once | TRBJ2-7 | -
TGCAGCGTTGATCCGGGGGACACTGAAGCTTTCTTT | CSVDPGDTEAFF | TRBV29-1 | - | TRBJ1-1 | -
TGTGCCTGGAGTCTACAGGGCGTAGTCCCCAATTCACCCCTCCACTTT | CAWSLQGVVPNSPLHF | TRBV30 | - | TRBJ1-6 | -
TGTGCCAGCAGCTCTGGGACAGGGAGATTAGGTGGCTACACCTTC | CASSSGTGRLGGYTF | TRBV28 | - | TRBJ1-2 | TRBD1
TGTGCCAGCAGCTCCCCAGGCGGGGGGGGAAAACAAGAGACCCAGTACTTC | CASSSPGGGGKQETQYF | TRBV7-9 | - | TRBJ2-5 | TRBD2
TGTGCTAGCAGCCGCGTGTCCGGGGAGCTGTTTTTT | CASSRVSGELFF | TRBV7-7 | - | TRBJ2-2 | -
TGTGCCAGCAGCCCCGACAGGAAGATTAACTATGGCTACACCTTC | CASSPDRKINYGYTF | TRBV5-6 | - | TRBJ1-2 | -
TGTGCCAGCAGCTTAGCTTTCGGCTCCTACAATGAGCAGTTCTTC | CASSLAFGSYNEQFF | TRBV7-2 | - | TRBJ2-1 | -
TGTGCCAGCAGTTACGGGCCGGGACTGGCACATGGCTACACCTTC | CASSYGPGLAHGYTF | TRBV27 | - | TRBJ1-2 | -
TGTGCCAGCAGTGATGGGACAGGGGCCTATAGCAATCAGCCCCAGCATTTT | CASSDGTGAYSNQPQHF | TRBV2 | - | TRBJ1-5 | TRBD1
TGCGCCAGCAGCCAAGATAGGGGACTAGGGATTGAGCAGTTCTTC | CASSQDRGLGIEQFF | TRBV4-3 | - | TRBJ2-1 | TRBD2
TGTGCCAGTAGTATAGGTGGGACAGCGAACACTGAAGCTTTCTTT | CASSIGGTANTEAFF | TRBV19 | - | TRBJ1-1 | TRBD1
TGTGCCATCAGTGAATCGACAGGGGGGACTTCCGCTTTCTTT | CAISESTGGTSAFF | TRBV10-3 | - | TRBJ1-1 | TRBD1
TGTGCCAGCTCGAGGACGGGGTCCTACAATGAGCAGTTCTTC | CASSRTGSYNEQFF | TRBV2 | - | TRBJ2-1 | -
TGCAGCGCGACAGGGGGCTATGAAAAACTGTTTTTT | CSATGGYEKLFF | TRBV29-1 | - | TRBJ1-4 | TRBD1
TGTGCCAGCAGCCTTTTGACTAGCGGGAGCTCCCACGAGCAGTACTTC | CASSLLTSGSSHEQYF | TRBV4-2 | - | TRBJ2-7 | TRBD2
TGTGCCAGCAGTTACTCTGCAGGGCCCCGTGGCTACACCTTC | CASSYSAGPRGYTF | TRBV6-5 | - | TRBJ1-2 | -
TGTGCCAGCAGCGTAGGTGGTCCTATGAACACTGAAGCTTTCTTT | CASSVGGPMNTEAFF | TRBV9 | - | TRBJ1-1 | -
TGTGCCAGCAGCTTAGGCGGGACAGTTAATGAAAAACTGTTTTTT | CASSLGGTVNEKLFF | TRBV5-4 | few | TRBJ1-4 | TRBD1
TGTGCCAGCAGTCTGACAGGGGTCGTCACCGGGGAGCTGTTTTTT | CASSLTGVVTGELFF | TRBV27 | - | TRBJ2-2 | TRBD1
TGTGCCACCGGACTTTACACTGAAGCTTTCTTT | CATGLYTEAFF | TRBV19 | - | TRBJ1-1 | -
TGCGCCAGCAGCCAAGATAGGGGGCTCGGCTATGGCTACACCTTC | CASSQDRGLGYGYTF | TRBV4-1 | - | TRBJ1-2 | TRBD1
TGTGCCAGCAGTGAGGGACAGGGAAACACCGGGGAGCTGTTTTTT | CASSEGQGNTGELFF | TRBV6-4 | - | TRBJ2-2 | TRBD1
TGTTCCAGCAGCTCTCCCTATGGACAGGCAACTAATGAAAAACTGTTTTTT | CSSSSPYGQATNEKLFF | TRBV7-9 | few | TRBJ1-4 | TRBD1
TGTGCCAGCAGCGGAGGATATGGCTACACCTTC | CASSGGYGYTF | TRBV6-4 | - | TRBJ1-2 | -
TGTGCCAGCTCACCACCGAGTGAACTAGCGAATCGAGCCTTC | CASSPPSELANRAF | TRBV18 | - | TRBJ2-7 | TRBD2
TGTGCCAGCAGCTTAGGTCCGGGAGAGTACAATGAGCAGTTCTTC | CASSLGPGEYNEQFF | TRBV7-3 | - | TRBJ2-1 | -
TGTGCCTGGAGTGGGGGCCTCGACTTAGAGCAGTACTTC | CAWSGGLDLEQYF | TRBV30 | few | TRBJ2-7 | -
TGTGCCAGCAGTTCAGGGCCCGGGAACACCGGGGAGCTGTTTTTT | CASSSGPGNTGELFF | TRBV7-9 | - | TRBJ2-2 | -
TGTGCCACCAGCCCTGGGACAGGGGAAGCTGAAGCTTTCTTT | CATSPGTGEAEAFF | TRBV15 | - | TRBJ1-1 | TRBD1
TGCAGCGACCTCCCCGCGGTTAGCACAGATACGCAGTATTTT | CSDLPAVSTDTQYF | TRBV29-1 | - | TRBJ2-3 | -
TGCGCCAGCAGCCAGCCAACAGGGGTCAAGCAGGATACGCAGTATTTT | CASSQPTGVKQDTQYF | TRBV4-1 | once | TRBJ2-3 | TRBD1
TGTGCCACCAGCAGAGATCTAGCGGGAGCGCCAGATACGCAGTATTTT | CATSRDLAGAPDTQYF | TRBV15 | - | TRBJ2-3 | TRBD2
TGTGCCAGCAGCTTAGGTCCAGCGGGAGGGGAGCAGTTCTTC | CASSLGPAGGEQFF | TRBV7-3 | - | TRBJ2-1 | TRBD2
TGTGCCAGCAGCCCCACTAGCGGGAGCCACGAGCAGTACTTC | CASSPTSGSHEQYF | TRBV7-9 | - | TRBJ2-7 | TRBD2
TGTGCCAGCAGCTCCGGACTGGACTACGAGCAGTACTTC | CASSSGLDYEQYF | TRBV5-4 | - | TRBJ2-7 | -
TGTGCCAGCAGTGACGGACTAGCGGGAGTAGCCAAAAACATTCAGTACTTC | CASSDGLAGVAKNIQYF | TRBV6-1 | few | TRBJ2-4 | TRBD2
TGTGCCAGCAGTTTACGGGGGGCAGGCTACGAGCAGTACTTC | CASSLRGAGYEQYF | TRBV27 | - | TRBJ2-7 | -
TGTGCCAGCAGCGCTGGACTAGCGGTAGAGACCCAGTACTTC | CASSAGLAVETQYF | TRBV5-8 | - | TRBJ2-5 | TRBD2
TGTGCCAGCAGTTACTCTCAGGGCGGGGAGCTGTTTTTT | CASSYSQGGELFF | TRBV6-5 | few | TRBJ2-2 | -
TGTGCCACCAGCAGAGATGGGGCAGGTGAAGCTTTCTTT | CATSRDGAGEAFF | TRBV15 | - | TRBJ1-1 | -
TGTGCCAGCAGCTTGGGACAGCCCAGCTCCTACAATGAGCAGTTCTTC | CASSLGQPSSYNEQFF | TRBV7-9 | - | TRBJ2-1 | TRBD1
TGCAGCGAATTCTCGGGACAGAACACTGAAGCTTTCTTT | CSEFSGQNTEAFF | TRBV29-1 | - | TRBJ1-1 | -
TGTGCCAGCATGCAGGGATGGGGCAATCAGCCCCAGCATTTT | CASMQGWGNQPQHF | TRBV5-5 | few | TRBJ1-5 | -